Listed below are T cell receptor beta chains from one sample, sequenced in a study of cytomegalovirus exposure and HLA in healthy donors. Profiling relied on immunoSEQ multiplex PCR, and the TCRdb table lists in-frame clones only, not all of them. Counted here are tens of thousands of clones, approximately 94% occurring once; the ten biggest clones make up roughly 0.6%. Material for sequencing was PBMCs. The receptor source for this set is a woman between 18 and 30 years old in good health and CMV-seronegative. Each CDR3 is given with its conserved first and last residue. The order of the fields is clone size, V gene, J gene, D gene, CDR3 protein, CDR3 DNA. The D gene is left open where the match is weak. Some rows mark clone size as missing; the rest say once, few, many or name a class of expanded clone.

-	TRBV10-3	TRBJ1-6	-	CAISESSERGGALHF	TGTGCCATCAGTGAGTCGTCAGAGCGGGGAGGGGCCCTCCACTTT
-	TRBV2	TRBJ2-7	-	CANRLPFQSYEQYF	TGTGCCAACCGACTCCCGTTTCAATCCTACGAGCAGTACTTC
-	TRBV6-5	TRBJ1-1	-	CASSYELKNTEAFF	TGTGCCAGCAGTTACGAGCTCAAGAACACTGAAGCTTTCTTT
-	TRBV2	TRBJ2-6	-	CASIRNRETISGANVLTF	TGTGCCAGCATTCGAAACCGGGAGACTATCTCTGGGGCCAACGTCCTGACTTTC
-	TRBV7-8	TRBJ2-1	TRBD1	CASSFDRVPYNEQFF	TGTGCCAGCAGTTTTGACAGGGTCCCCTACAATGAGCAGTTCTTC
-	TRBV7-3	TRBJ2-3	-	CASSLGRGPNTDTQYF	TGTGCCAGCAGCTTGGGGCGGGGACCAAACACAGATACGCAGTATTTT
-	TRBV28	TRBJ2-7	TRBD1	CASSNWPETGAPYEQYF	TGTGCCAGCAGTAACTGGCCCGAGACAGGGGCGCCCTACGAGCAGTACTTC
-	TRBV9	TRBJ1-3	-	CASSVQGGPGNTIYF	TGTGCCAGCAGCGTACAAGGGGGACCTGGAAACACCATATATTTT
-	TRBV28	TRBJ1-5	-	CASTGVYSNQPQHF	TGTGCCAGCACGGGGGTGTATAGCAATCAGCCCCAGCATTTT
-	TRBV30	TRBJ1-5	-	CAWSGWGNNQPQHF	TGTGCCTGGAGTGGATGGGGCAACAATCAGCCCCAGCATTTT
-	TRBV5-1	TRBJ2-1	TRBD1	CASETGGSYNEQFF	TGCGCCAGCGAGACAGGGGGTTCCTACAATGAGCAGTTCTTC
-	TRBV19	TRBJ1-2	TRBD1	CASSGGQFIDGYTF	TGTGCCAGTAGTGGGGGACAGTTTATCGATGGCTACACCTTC
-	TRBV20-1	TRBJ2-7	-	CSASKQYEQYF	TGCAGTGCTTCGAAACAGTACGAGCAGTACTTC
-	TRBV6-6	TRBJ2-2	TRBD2	CASRRGAITGELFF	TGTGCCAGCCGGCGGGGGGCCATCACCGGGGAGCTGTTTTTT
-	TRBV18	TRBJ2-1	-	CASSPPGRYGNNEQFF	TGTGCCAGCTCACCACCGGGGAGATACGGAAACAATGAGCAGTTCTTC
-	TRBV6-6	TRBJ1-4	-	CASHRDGTLANEKLFF	TGTGCCAGCCACAGAGACGGAACCCTTGCTAATGAAAAACTGTTTTTT
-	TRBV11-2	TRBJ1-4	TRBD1	CASNPETGISGKLFF	TGTGCCAGCAACCCAGAGACAGGGATAAGCGGGAAACTGTTTTTT
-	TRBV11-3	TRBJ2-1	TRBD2	CASSLPKPGLAGKSYNEQFF	TGTGCCAGCAGCTTACCCAAACCGGGACTAGCGGGGAAGTCCTACAATGAGCAGTTCTTC
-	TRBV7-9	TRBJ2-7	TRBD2	CASSLGLAGYSYEQYF	TGTGCCAGCAGCTTAGGTCTAGCGGGATACTCCTACGAGCAGTACTTC
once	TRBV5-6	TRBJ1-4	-	CASSSRQATNEKLFF	TGTGCCAGCAGCTCTAGACAGGCAACTAATGAAAAACTGTTTTTT
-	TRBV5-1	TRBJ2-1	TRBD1	CASSGWDRPRPSYNEQFF	TGCGCCAGCAGCGGATGGGACAGGCCTCGCCCTTCCTACAATGAGCAGTTCTTC
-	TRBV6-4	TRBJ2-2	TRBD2	CASRPSGGDTGELFF	TGTGCCAGCAGACCTAGCGGGGGAGACACCGGGGAGCTGTTTTTT
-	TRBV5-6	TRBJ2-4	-	CASSLAGGAKNIQYF	TGTGCCAGCAGCTTGGCTGGGGGGGCCAAAAACATTCAGTACTTC
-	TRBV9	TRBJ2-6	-	CASSIGGGAGANVLTF	TGTGCCAGCAGCATTGGCGGGGGCGCTGGGGCCAACGTCCTGACTTTC
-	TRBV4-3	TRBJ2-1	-	CASSRRARGATYNEQFF	TGCGCCAGCAGCCGAAGAGCCCGCGGGGCAACCTACAATGAGCAGTTCTTC
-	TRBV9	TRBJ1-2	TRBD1	CASSEKTTATGTSNYGYTF	TGTGCCAGCAGCGAGAAAACGACGGCGACAGGGACCTCTAACTATGGCTACACCTTC
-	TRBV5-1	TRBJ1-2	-	CASSLDVVTGYGYTF	TGCGCCAGCAGCTTGGATGTCGTCACTGGCTATGGCTACACCTTC
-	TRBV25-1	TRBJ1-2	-	CASSAGGSGGYTF	TGTGCCAGCAGTGCAGGTGGGAGCGGTGGCTACACCTTC
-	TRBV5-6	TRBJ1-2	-	CASSIRDYGYTF	TGTGCCAGCAGCATCCGGGACTATGGCTACACCTTC
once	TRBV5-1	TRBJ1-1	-	CASSFRAGAGTEAFF	TGCGCCAGCAGCTTCCGAGCGGGAGCGGGCACTGAAGCTTTCTTT
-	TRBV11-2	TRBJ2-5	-	CASSVGQTYQETQYF	TGTGCCAGCAGCGTAGGACAGACGTACCAAGAGACCCAGTACTTC
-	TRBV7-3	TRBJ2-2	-	CASSLNGGEDTGELFF	TGTGCCAGCAGCCTGAACGGCGGGGAGGACACCGGGGAGCTGTTTTTT
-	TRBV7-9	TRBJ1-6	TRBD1	CASSRGTGGYSPLHF	TGTGCCAGCAGCCGCGGGACAGGGGGCTATTCACCCCTCCACTTT